This TCR beta chain was found in a study of shared clonotypes between healthy human individuals. Between the trimmed V and J ends, which lost 4 bases and 0 bases, there was a span of 8 bases. This CDR3 comprises 14 residues. Looked up from germline, CDR1 is MNHNY and CDR2 is SVGAGI (reference sequence). Libraries were prepared by immunoSEQ multiplex PCR; TCRdb keeps only in-frame clonotypes and omits some of them. Found here are around 940,000 clones, 60% to 85% of them singletons; the top ten hold about 1.5%. All of the donors resided in Nashville, Tennessee, and each was a Caucasian adult. From CD4+ cells came CD45RA+ naive and CD45RA-negative memory subsets.

Sequenced material: memory CD4+ T cells sorted from blood. Stated subset: CD45RA-negative fraction. This receptor was obtained from a man younger than 30 in good health. The genes are TRBV6-6 and TRBJ2-3; the D is unclear. CDR3 protein: CASSFGASTDTQYF. The CDR3 DNA follows: TGTGCCAGCAGTTTTGGAGCTAGCACAGATACGCAGTATTTT.